This T cell receptor (beta chain) was obtained from a study of early T cells in non-severe SARS-CoV-2 infection. Study information: The study sequenced bulk RNA from unsorted whole blood, with chains unpaired.

This clonotype was seen a few times. Individual cDNA molecules received unique molecular identifiers during library preparation. TCRdb processed the 5' RACE reads anew with MiXCR; each CDR3 protein has one entry. The sample holds some 57,000 distinct CDR3 sequences, roughly 5.9% seen once. The sequence came from an adult who was a healthcare worker with PCR-confirmed SARS-CoV-2 infection or an uninfected control (not recorded which). Sequencing was carried out using whole blood.

The CDR3 spells CAWTVQGAGYTF. For the CDR3, the DNA is TGTGCCTGGACCGTACAGGGTGCCGGCTACACCTTC. This chain links TRBV30 with TRBJ1-2; D may be TRBD1 (6 bases). The CDR3 has 12 residues. CDR1 GTSNPN and CDR2 SVGIG come from the germline V gene (reference sequence). V lost 4 bases and J 8 bases, leaving 14 bases between the germline ends. The full variable domain, completed using reference TRBV30 and TRBJ1-2, is SQTIHQWPATLVQPVGSPLSLECTVEGTSNPNLYWYRQAAGRGLQLLFYSVGIGQISSEVPQNLSASRPQDRQFILSSKKLLLSDSGFYLCAWTVQGAGYTFGSGTRLTVV.